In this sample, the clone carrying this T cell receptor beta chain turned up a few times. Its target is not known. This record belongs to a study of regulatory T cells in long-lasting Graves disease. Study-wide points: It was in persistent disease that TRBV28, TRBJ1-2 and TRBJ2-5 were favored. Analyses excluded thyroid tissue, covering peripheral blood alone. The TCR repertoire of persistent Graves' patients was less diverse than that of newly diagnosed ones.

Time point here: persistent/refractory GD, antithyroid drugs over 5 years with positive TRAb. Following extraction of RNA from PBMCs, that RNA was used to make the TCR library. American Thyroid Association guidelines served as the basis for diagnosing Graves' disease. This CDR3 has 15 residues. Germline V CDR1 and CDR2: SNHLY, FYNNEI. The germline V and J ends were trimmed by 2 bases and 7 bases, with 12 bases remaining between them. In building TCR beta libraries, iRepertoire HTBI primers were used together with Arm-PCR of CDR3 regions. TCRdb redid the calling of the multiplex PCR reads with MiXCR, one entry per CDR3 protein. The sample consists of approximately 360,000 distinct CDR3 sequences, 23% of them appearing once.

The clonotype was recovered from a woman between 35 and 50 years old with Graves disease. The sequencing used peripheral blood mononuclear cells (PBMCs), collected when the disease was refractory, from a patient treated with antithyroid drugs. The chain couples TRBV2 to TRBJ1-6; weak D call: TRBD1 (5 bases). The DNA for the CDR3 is TGTGCCAGCAGTGAACAGGGAGGTCGGAATTCACCCCTCCACTTT. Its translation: CASSEQGGRNSPLHF.